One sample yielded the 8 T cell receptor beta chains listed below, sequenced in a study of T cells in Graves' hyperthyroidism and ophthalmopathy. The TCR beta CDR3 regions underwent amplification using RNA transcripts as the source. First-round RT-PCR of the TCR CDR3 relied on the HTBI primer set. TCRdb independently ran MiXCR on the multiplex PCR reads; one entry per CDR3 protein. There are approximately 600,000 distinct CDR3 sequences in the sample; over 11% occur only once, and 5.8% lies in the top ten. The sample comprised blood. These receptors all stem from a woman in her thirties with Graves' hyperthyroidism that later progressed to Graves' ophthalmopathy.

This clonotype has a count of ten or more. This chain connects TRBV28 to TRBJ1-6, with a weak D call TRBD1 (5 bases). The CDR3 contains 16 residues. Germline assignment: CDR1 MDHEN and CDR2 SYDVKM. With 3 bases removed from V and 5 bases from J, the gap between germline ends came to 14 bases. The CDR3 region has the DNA TGTGCCAGCAGTTTTTGGGGGGAGGGAGATAATTCACCCCTCCACTTT. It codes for CASSFWGEGDNSPLHF.

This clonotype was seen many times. CDR3: CASSTGTGGNQPQHF. CDR3 sequence (DNA): TGTGCCAGCAGCACAGGGACAGGAGGCAATCAGCCCCAGCATTTT. The rearrangement uses TRBV27 and TRBJ1-5; 8 bases align to TRBD1. Per the germline V gene, CDR1 is MNHEY and CDR2 is SMNVEV (reference sequence). CDR3 length: 15 residues. Trimming cost V 6 bases and J 2 bases; bases outside gene matches: 6.

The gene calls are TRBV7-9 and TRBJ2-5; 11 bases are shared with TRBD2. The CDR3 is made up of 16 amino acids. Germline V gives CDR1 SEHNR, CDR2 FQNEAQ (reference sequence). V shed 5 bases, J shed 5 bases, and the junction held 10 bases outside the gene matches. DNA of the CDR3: TGTGCCAGCAGCAAAACTAGCGGGAGAATAGATGAGACCCAGTACTTC. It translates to CASSKTSGRIDETQYF.

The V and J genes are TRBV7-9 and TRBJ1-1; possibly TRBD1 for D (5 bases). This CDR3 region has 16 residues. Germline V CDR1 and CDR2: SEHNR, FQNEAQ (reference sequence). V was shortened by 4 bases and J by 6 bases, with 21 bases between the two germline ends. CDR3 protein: CASSYSGGLTLSEAFF. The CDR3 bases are TGTGCCAGCAGCTATTCCGGGGGTCTAACTCTTTCTGAAGCTTTCTTT.

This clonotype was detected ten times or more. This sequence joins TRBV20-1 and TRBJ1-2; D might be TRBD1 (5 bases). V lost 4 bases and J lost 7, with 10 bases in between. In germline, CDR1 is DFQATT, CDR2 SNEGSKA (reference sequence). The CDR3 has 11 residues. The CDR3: CSAKSGFGYTF. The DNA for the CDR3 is TGCAGTGCTAAATCAGGGTTTGGCTACACCTTC.

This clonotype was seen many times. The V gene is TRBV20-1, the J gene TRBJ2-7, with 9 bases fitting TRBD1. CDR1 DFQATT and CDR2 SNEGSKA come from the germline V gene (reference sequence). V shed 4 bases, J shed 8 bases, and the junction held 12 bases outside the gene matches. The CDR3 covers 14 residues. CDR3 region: CSAITGTGKSKQYF. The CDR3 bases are TGCAGTGCTATTACCGGGACAGGGAAAAGCAAGCAGTACTTC.

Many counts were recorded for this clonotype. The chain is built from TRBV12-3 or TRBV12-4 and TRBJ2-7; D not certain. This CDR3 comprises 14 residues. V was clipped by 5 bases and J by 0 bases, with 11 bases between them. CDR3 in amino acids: CASSLQVYSYEQYF. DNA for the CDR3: TGTGCCAGCAGTCTCCAGGTCTACTCCTACGAGCAGTACTTC.

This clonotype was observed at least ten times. CDR3 in amino acids: CASSFGTGIEAFF. In DNA, the CDR3 is TGTGCCAGCAGCTTTGGGACAGGAATAGAAGCTTTCTTT. The gene calls are TRBV11-1 and TRBJ1-1; 8 positions agree with TRBD1. The CDR3 loop spans 13 amino acids. Germline V lookup: CDR1 SGHAT, CDR2 FQDESV (reference sequence). Trimming took 3 bases from V and 8 from J; bases not matched to a gene: 5.